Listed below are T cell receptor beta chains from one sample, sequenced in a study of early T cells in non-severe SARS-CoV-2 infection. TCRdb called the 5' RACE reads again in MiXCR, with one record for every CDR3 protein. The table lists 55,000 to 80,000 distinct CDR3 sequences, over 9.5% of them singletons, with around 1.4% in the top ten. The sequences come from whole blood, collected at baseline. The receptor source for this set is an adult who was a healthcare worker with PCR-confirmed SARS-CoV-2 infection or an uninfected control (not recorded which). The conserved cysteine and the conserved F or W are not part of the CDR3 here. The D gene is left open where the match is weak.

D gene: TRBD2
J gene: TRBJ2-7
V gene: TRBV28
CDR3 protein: ASSLSPSGTRSEQY

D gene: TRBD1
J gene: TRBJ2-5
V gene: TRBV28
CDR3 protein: ASSLLGGKAQETQY

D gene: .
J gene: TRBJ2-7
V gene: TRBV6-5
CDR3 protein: ASSYGGEQY

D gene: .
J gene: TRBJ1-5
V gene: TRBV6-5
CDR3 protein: ASSLQQPTYSNQPQH

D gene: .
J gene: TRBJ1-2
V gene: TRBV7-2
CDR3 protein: ASTYKGQGDGYT

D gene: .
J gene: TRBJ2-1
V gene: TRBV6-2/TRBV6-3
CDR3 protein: ASSLWGDGNEQF

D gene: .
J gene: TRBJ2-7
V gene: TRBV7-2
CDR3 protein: ASSPVLPSYEQY

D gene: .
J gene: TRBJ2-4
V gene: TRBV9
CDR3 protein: ASSVGDLAKNIQY

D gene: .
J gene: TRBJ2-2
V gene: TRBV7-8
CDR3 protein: ASSSRTGPLTGELF

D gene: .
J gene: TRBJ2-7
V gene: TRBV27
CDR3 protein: ASSPRGLAYEQY

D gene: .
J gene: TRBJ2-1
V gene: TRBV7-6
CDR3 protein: ASSLEGGTYNEQF

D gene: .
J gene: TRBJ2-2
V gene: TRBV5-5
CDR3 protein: ASRSPGDFPGELF

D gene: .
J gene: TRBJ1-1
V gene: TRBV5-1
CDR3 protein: ASNREQSNTEAF

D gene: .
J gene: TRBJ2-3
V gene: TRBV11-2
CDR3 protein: ASSLGRGATDTQY

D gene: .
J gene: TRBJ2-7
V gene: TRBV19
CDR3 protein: ASSIDSTNRFEQY

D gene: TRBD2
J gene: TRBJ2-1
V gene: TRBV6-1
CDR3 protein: ASSGAGGPRYNEQF

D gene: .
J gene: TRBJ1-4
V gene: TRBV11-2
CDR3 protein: ASSLNRISSGSNEKLF

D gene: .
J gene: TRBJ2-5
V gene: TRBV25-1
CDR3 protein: ASSPWTEETQY

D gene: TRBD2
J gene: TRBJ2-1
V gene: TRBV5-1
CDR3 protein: ASSFEAGGGNEQF

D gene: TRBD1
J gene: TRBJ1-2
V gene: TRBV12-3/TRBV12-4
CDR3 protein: ASSTGTGTIYGYT

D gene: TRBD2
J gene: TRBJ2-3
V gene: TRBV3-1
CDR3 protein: ASSLLTSPGRGGTDTQY

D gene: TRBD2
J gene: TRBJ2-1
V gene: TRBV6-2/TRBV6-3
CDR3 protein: ASTHPRLAANEQF

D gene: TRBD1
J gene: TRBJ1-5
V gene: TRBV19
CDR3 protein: ASSRDRGPIQPQH

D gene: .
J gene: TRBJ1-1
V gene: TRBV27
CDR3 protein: ASSWGAEAF

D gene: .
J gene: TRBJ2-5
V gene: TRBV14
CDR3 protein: ASSPSREETQY

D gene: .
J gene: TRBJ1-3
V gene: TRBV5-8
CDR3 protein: ASSPTDQREGNTIY

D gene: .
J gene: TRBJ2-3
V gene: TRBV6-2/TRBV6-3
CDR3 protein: ASTDSSNTQY

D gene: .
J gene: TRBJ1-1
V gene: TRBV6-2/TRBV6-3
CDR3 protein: ASSKPRNPEAF

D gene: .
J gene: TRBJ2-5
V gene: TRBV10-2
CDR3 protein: ASRLAGQGETQY

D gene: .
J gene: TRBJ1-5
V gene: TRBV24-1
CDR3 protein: ATSEGTRSGDQPQH

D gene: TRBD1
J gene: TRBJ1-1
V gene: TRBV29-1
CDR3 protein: TGQGNTEAF

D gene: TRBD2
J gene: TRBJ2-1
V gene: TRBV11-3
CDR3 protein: ASSTRTSGRRGEQF

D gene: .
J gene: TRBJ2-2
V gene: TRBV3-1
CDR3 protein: ASSQRDLVTGELF

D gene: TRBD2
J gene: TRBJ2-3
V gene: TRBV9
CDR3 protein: ASSGSGGVDTQY

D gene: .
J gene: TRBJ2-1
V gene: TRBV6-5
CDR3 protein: ASGRDPRSNEQF

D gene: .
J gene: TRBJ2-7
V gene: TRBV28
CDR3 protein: ASRQPGLAYEQY

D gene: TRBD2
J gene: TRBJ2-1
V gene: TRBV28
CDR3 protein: ASSAGTKYNEQF

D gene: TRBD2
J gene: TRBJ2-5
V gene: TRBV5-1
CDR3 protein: ASAPGGTSGQETQY

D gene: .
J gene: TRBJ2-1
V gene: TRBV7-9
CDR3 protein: ASSLKGLPTSNEQF

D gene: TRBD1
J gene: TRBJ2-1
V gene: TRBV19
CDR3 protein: ASSITGASYNEQF

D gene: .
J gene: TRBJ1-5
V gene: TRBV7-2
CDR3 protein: ASSLSSFSNQPQH

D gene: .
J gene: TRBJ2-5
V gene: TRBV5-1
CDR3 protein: ASSPDSPQETQY

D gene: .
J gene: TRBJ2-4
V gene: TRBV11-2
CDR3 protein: ASSEGRGRKAKNIQY

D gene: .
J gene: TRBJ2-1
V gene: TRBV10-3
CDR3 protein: AISGETSNEQF

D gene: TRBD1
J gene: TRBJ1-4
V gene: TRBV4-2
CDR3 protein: ASSPTSGTGVEKLF

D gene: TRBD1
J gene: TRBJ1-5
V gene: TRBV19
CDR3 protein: ASSDRGGQPQH

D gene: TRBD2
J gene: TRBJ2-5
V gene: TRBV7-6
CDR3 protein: ASSLRLAGGRDRETQY

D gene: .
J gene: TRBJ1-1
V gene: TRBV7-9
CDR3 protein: ASSRRTEAF

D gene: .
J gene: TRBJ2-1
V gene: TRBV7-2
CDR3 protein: ASSPQTGEQF